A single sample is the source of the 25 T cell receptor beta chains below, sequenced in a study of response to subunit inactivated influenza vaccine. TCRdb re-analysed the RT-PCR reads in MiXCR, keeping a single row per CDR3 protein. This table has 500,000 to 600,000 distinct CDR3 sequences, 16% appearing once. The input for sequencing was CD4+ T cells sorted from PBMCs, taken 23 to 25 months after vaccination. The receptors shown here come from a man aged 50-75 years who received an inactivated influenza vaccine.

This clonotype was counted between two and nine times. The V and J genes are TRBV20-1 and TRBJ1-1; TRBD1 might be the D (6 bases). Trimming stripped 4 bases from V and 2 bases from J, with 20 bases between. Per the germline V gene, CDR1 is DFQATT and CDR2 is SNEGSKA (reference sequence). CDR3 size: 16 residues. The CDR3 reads CSAKRLRTGTNTEAFF. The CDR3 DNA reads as TGCAGTGCTAAACGTTTACGTACAGGGACCAACACTGAAGCTTTCTTT.

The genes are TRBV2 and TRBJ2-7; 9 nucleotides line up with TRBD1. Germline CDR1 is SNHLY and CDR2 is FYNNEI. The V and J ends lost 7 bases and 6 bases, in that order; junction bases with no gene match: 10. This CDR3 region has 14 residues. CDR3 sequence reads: CASKYRDRVGEQYF. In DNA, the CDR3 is TGTGCCAGCAAATACCGGGACAGGGTGGGCGAGCAGTACTTC. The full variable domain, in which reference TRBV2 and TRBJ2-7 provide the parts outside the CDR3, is EPEVTQTPSHQVTQMGQEVILRCVPISNHLYFYWYRQILGQKVEFLVSFYNNEISEKSEIFDDQFSVERPDGSNFTLKIRSTKLEDSAMYFCASKYRDRVGEQYFGPGTRLTVT.

The CDR3 region is CSVRDTSNSPLHF. CDR3 DNA: TGCAGCGTTAGGGACACAAGCAATTCACCCCTCCACTTT. V gene TRBV29-1 combines with J gene TRBJ1-6; D possibly corresponds to TRBD1 (6 bases). V lost 5 bases, J lost 7 bases, and 12 bases lay in between. The CDR3 sequence is 13 residues long. Germline V gene sequence: CDR1 SQVTM, CDR2 ANQGSEA.

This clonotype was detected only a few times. The CDR3 reads CATLAGSRNEKLFF. The CDR3 DNA follows: TGTGCCACCCTTGCAGGGTCTCGGAATGAAAAACTGTTTTTT. The genes are TRBV2 and TRBJ1-4; D is perhaps TRBD1 (5 bases). V gave up 10 bases and J gave up 5 bases, with 17 bases separating them. Germline lookup yields CDR1 SNHLY and CDR2 FYNNEI. This CDR3 spans 14 amino acids.

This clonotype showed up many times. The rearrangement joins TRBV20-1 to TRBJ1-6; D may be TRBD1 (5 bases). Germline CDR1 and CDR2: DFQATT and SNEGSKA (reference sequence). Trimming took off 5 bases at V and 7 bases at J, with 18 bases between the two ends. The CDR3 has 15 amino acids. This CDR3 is CSALPGRAGNSPLHF. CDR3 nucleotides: TGCAGTGCTCTACCGGGCAGGGCGGGAAATTCACCCCTCCACTTT.

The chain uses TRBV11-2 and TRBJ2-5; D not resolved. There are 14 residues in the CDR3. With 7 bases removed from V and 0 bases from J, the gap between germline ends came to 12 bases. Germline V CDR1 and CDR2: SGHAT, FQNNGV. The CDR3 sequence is CASTKTKYQETQYF. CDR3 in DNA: TGTGCCAGCACCAAAACAAAGTACCAAGAGACCCAGTACTTC.

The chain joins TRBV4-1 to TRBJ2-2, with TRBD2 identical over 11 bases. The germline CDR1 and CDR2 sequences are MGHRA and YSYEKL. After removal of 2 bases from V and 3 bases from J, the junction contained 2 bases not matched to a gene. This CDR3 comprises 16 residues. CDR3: CASSQLAGGHTGELFF. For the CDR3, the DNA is TGCGCCAGCAGCCAACTAGCGGGGGGTCACACCGGGGAGCTGTTTTTT.

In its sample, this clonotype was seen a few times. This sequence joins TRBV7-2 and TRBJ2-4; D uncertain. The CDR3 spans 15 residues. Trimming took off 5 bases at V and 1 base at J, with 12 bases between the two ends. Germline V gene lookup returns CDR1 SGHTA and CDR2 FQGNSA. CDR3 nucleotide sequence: TGTGCCAGCAGCCCTTCTGGGGTTGCCAAAAACATTCAGTACTTC. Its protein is CASSPSGVAKNIQYF.

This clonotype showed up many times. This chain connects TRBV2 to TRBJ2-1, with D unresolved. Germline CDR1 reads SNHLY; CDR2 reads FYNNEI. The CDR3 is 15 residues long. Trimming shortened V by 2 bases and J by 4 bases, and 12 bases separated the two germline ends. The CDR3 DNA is TGTGCCAGCAGTGAACAAGGATCCCCTTACAATGAGCAGTTCTTC. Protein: CASSEQGSPYNEQFF.

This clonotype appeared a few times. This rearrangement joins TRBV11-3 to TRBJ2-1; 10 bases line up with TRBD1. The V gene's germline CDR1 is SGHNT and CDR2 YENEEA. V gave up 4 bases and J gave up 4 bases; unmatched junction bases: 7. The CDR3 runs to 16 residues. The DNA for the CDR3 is TGTGCCAGCAGCTCGCGGGACAGGGGTGGGTACAATGAGCAGTTCTTC. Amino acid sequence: CASSSRDRGGYNEQFF. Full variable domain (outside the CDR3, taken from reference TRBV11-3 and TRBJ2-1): EAGVVQSPRYKIIEKKQPVAFWCNPISGHNTLYWYLQNLGQGPELLIRYENEEAVDDSQLPKDRFSAERLKGVDSTLKIQPAELGDSAVYLCASSSRDRGGYNEQFFGPGTRLTVL.

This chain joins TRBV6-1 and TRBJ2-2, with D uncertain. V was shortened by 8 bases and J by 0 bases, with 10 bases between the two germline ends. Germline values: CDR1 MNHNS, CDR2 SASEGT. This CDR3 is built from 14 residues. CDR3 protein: CASYESANTGELFF. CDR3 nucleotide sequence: TGTGCCAGCTACGAGAGCGCGAACACCGGGGAGCTGTTTTTT.

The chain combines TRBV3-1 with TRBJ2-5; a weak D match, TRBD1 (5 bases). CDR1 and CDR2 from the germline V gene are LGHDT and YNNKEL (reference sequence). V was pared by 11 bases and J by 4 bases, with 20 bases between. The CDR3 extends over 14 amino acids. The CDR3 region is CASSFLQGTETQYF. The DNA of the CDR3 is TGTGCCTCTTCCTTCCTCCAGGGTACAGAGACCCAGTACTTC.

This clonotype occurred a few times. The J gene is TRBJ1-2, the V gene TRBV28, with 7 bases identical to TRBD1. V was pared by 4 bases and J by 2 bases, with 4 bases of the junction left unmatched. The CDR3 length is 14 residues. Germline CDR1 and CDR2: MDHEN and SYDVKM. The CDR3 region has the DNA TGTGCCAGCAGTTCGGCGGACAGGAACTATGGCTACACCTTC. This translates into CASSSADRNYGYTF.

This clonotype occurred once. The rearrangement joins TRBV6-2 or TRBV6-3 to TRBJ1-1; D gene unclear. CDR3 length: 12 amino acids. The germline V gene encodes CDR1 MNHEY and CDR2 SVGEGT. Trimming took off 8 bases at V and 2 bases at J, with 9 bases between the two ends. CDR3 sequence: CASALANTEAFF. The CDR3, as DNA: TGTGCCAGCGCACTGGCAAACACTGAAGCTTTCTTT.

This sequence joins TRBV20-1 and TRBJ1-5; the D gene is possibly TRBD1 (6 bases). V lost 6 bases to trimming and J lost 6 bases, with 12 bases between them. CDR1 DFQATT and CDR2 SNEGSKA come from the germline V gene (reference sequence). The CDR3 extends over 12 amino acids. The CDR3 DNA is TGCAGTGCAAAACAGGGCAGTCAGCCCCAGCATTTT. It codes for CSAKQGSQPQHF.

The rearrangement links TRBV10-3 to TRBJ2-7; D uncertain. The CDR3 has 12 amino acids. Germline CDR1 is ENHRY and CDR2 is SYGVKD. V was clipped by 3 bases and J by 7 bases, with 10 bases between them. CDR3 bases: TGTGCCATCAGTGAACCGGCTGGAGAGCAGTACTTC. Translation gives CAISEPAGEQYF.

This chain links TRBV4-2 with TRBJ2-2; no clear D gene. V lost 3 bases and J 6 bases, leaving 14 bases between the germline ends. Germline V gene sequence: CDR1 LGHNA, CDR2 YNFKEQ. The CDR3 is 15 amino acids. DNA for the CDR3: TGTGCCAGCAGCCACCCCAATGCCGAACCCGGGGAGCTGTTTTTT. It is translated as CASSHPNAEPGELFF.

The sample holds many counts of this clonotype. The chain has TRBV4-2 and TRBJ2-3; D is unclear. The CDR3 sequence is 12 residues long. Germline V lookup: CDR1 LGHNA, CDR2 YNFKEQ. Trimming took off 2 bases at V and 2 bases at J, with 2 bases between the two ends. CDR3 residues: CASSQTTDTQYF. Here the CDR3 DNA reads TGTGCCAGCAGCCAAACCACAGATACGCAGTATTTT.

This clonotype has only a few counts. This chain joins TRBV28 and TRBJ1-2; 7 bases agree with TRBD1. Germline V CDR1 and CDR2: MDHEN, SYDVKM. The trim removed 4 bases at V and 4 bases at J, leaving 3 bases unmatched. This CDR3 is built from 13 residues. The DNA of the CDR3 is TGTGCCAGCAGTTCGACAGGGATCTATGGCTACACCTTC. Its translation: CASSSTGIYGYTF.

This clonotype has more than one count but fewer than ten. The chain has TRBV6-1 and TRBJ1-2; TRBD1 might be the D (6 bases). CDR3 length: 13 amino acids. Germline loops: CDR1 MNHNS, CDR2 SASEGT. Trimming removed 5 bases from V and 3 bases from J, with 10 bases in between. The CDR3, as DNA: TGTGCCAGCAGTAAGGACAGTGACTATGGCTACACCTTC. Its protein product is CASSKDSDYGYTF.

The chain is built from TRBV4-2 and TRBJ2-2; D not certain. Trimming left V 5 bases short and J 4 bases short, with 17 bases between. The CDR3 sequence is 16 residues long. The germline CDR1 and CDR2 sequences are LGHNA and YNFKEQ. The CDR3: CASSAQVGVTTGELFF. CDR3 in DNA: TGTGCCAGCAGCGCGCAGGTGGGTGTGACCACCGGGGAGCTGTTTTTT.

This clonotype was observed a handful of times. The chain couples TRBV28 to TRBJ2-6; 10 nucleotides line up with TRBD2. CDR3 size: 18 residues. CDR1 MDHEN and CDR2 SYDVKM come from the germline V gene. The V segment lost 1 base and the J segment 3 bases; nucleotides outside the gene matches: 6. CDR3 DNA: TGTGCCAGCAGTTTATCTAGCGGGAGTCTTTTTGGGGCCAACGTCCTGACTTTC. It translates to CASSLSSGSLFGANVLTF.

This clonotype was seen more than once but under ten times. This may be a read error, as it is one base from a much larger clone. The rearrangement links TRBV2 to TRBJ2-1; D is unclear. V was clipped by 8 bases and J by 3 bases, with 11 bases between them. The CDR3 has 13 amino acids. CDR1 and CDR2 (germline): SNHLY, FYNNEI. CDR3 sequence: CASGAQVYNEQFF. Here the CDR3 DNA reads TGTGCCAGCGGTGCTCAGGTCTACAATGAGCAGTTCTTC.

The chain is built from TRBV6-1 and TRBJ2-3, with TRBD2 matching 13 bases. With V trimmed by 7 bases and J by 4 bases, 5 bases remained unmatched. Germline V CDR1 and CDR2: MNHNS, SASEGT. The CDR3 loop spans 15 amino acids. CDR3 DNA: TGTGCCAGCAAAAGGACTAGCGGGGGATCAGATACGCAGTATTTT. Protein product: CASKRTSGGSDTQYF.

The CDR3 DNA follows: TGCAGTGCTAGACTAGCAAGGATCAATGAGCAGTTCTTC. This translates into CSARLARINEQFF. The chain has TRBV20-1 and TRBJ2-1; a possible D gene is TRBD2 (5 bases). V lost 2 bases and J 6 bases, leaving 11 bases between the germline ends. From germline, CDR1 is DFQATT and CDR2 SNEGSKA (reference sequence). This CDR3 spans 13 amino acids.